Listed here is a single T cell receptor beta chain. Antigen specificity is unknown. The data are from a study of OX40 agonist ivuxolimab in advanced cancers. Looking at the study overall: Given to patients was ivuxolimab, an agonistic anti-OX40 (CD134) antibody. Findings and caveats of the study: Averaged across samples, CD8+ T cells carried more expanded clones than CD4+ did.

The V segment lost 3 bases and the J segment 3 bases; nucleotides outside the gene matches: 6. In germline, CDR1 is ENHRY, CDR2 SYGVKD. This CDR3 has 16 residues. The timepoints at which blood was sampled were baseline, cycle 4 day 1, and cycle 7 day 1. Method: immunoSEQ multiplex PCR; TCRdb's copy keeps in-frame clones and lacks some. The repertoire holds some 72,000 clones, 92% seen once, with about 11% in the top ten. The starting material was CD4+ or CD8+ T cells sorted from blood, obtained in a trial of the OX40 agonist ivuxolimab. J is TRBJ2-2 and V is TRBV10-3; 8 bases align to TRBD2. The sequence derives from an adult with an advanced solid tumor such as melanoma, head and neck, liver or kidney cancer. The DNA for the CDR3 is TGTGCCATCAGTGAAGGCGGGGGGTGGGACACCGGGGAGCTGTTTTTT. Amino acids: CAISEGGGWDTGELFF.